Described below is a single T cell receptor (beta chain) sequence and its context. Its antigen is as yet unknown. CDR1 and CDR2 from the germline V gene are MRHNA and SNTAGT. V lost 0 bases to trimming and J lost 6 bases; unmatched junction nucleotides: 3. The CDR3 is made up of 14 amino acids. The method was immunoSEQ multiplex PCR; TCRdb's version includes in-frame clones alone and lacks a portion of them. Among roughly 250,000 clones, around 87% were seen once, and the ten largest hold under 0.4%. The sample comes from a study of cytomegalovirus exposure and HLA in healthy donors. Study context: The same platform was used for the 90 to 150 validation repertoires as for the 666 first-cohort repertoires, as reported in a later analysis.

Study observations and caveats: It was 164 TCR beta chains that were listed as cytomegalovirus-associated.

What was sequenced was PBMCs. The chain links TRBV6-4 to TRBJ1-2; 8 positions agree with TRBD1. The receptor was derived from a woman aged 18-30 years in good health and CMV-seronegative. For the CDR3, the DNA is TGTGCCAGCAGTGACTCAGAGACAGGGGATGGCTACACCTTC. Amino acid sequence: CASSDSETGDGYTF.